These 8 T cell receptor beta chains originate from one sample sequenced in a study of blood T cell repertoires in COVID-19. The assay was immunoSEQ multiplex PCR, and TCRdb's table has in-frame clones only and misses some. The sample has about 99,000 clones, about four fifths seen once. The sample was peripheral blood. Source of these receptors: a man at least 80 years old with COVID-19, enrolled during active disease.

This chain connects TRBV27 to TRBJ2-6, with 10 bases identical to TRBD1. CDR1 is MNHEY, CDR2 SMNVEV, per germline (reference sequence). The CDR3 is made up of 16 amino acids. Losses at the gene ends were 5 bases for V and 2 bases for J; bases not matched to a gene: 3. CDR3: CASSPGTGAGANVLTF. The CDR3 region has the DNA TGTGCCAGCAGTCCCGGGACAGGGGCTGGGGCCAACGTCCTGACTTTC.

The chain has TRBV11-3 and TRBJ2-5; no definite D call. The germline gives CDR1 SGHNT, CDR2 YENEEA. With 0 bases removed from V and 1 base from J, the gap between germline ends came to 9 bases. This CDR3 is 15 amino acids long. The CDR3 protein is CASSLDPYIQETQYF. The CDR3 region has the DNA TGTGCCAGCAGCTTAGATCCATACATCCAAGAGACCCAGTACTTC.

The J gene is TRBJ2-7, the V gene TRBV3-1 (or the pseudogene TRBV3-2); no clear D. There are 13 residues in the CDR3. Germline CDR1 reads LGHDT; CDR2 reads YNNKEL (reference sequence). V was clipped by 0 bases and J by 6 bases, with 9 bases between them. CDR3 sequence (DNA): TGTGCCAGCAGCCAAGATCTATCTACCGAGCAGTACTTC. It specifies CASSQDLSTEQYF.

The chain carries TRBV19 and TRBJ2-7; D may be TRBD2 (6 bases). Per germline, CDR1 LNHDA and CDR2 SQIVND (reference sequence). CDR3 size: 12 residues. V was trimmed by 9 bases and J by 2 bases, leaving 11 bases between them. The CDR3 DNA sequence: TGTGCCAGCCGTGGAGGGACCTACGAGCAGTACTTC. Amino acids: CASRGGTYEQYF.

J is TRBJ1-2 and V is TRBV7-2, with D tentatively TRBD1 (6 bases). The germline V and J ends were trimmed by 5 bases and 4 bases, with 14 bases remaining between them. The CDR3 loop spans 14 amino acids. Germline V gene data show CDR1 as SGHTA and CDR2 as FQGNSA. The CDR3 bases are TGTGCCAGCAGCCTAAGACAGGACCTCTATGGCTACACCTTC. It yields the protein CASSLRQDLYGYTF.

The CDR3 loop reads CASSEDIYQPQHF. The CDR3 DNA reads TGTGCCAGCAGTGAGGACATCTATCAGCCCCAGCATTTT. J is TRBJ1-5 and V is TRBV6-4, with D tentatively TRBD1 (5 bases). With 3 bases removed from V and 5 bases from J, the gap between germline ends came to 8 bases. Germline CDR1 reads MRHNA; CDR2 reads SNTAGT. The length of the CDR3 is 13 residues.

This clone was picked up a small number of times. The chain combines TRBV15 with TRBJ2-1; 11 bases map to TRBD2. With 0 bases clipped from V and 6 bases from J, the junction kept 4 bases outside the gene matches. The CDR3 is made up of 16 amino acids. The germline V gene encodes CDR1 LNHNV and CDR2 YYDKDF (reference sequence). CDR3 sequence (DNA): TGTGCCACCAGCAGAGATCGACTAGCGGGGAGCAATGAGCAGTTCTTC. Its protein is CATSRDRLAGSNEQFF.

This sequence joins TRBV29-1 and TRBJ2-1, with D tentatively TRBD2 (6 bases). V was cut by 4 bases and J by 5 bases, with 12 bases left in between. Germline assignment: CDR1 SQVTM and CDR2 ANQGSEA. CDR3 length: 13 amino acids. The CDR3 nucleotides are TGCAGCGTTGGGGTCGGGGGAGACAATGAGCAGTTCTTC. Translated: CSVGVGGDNEQFF.